One sample yielded the 10 T cell receptor beta chains listed below, sequenced in a study of shared clonotypes between healthy human individuals. Measured with immunoSEQ multiplex PCR; TCRdb has only the in-frame clones, and not every one. The profile shows roughly 2.2 million clones, more than 85% of them singletons. The sample taken for sequencing was naive CD4+ T cells from PBMCs. Indicated subset: CD45RA+ positively selected. These TCRs come from a young man in good health. Some clones in this sample may be carry-over from other donors' samples.

Notes on this clone: This sample includes further DNA sequences coding for the same CDR3. The rearrangement joins TRBV28 to TRBJ1-2; no definite D call. The V end lost 4 bases, the J end lost 0 bases, and 3 bases lay between the germline ends. Germline loops: CDR1 MDHEN, CDR2 SYDVKM. The CDR3 runs 12 residues. In DNA, the CDR3 is TGTGCCAGCAGTTCCCCTAACTATGGCTACACCTTC. It specifies CASSSPNYGYTF.

V usage is TRBV6-1 and J usage is TRBJ1-1; D uncertain. The V gene's germline CDR1 is MNHNS and CDR2 SASEGT. The CDR3 runs 15 residues. Trimming took 8 bases from V and 4 from J, leaving 20 bases between them. The DNA of the CDR3 is TGTGCCAGCCGTACTGAGACCGCCGCGGCCACTGAAGCTTTCTTT. The encoded protein is CASRTETAAATEAFF.

The rearrangement uses TRBV9 and TRBJ2-2; 7 bases line up with TRBD1. Germline V gives CDR1 SGDLS, CDR2 YYNGEE. Trimming cost V 5 bases and J 2 bases; bases outside gene matches: 6. This CDR3 region has 15 residues. CDR3 amino acids: CASRRGTANTGELFF. The CDR3 nucleotides read TGTGCCAGCAGAAGAGGGACAGCTAACACCGGGGAGCTGTTTTTT.

V is TRBV18 and J is TRBJ2-6; 8 nucleotides line up with TRBD1. V was clipped by 8 bases and J by 1 base; unmatched bases: 1. The CDR3 has 14 amino acids. Germline assignment: CDR1 KGHSH and CDR2 LQKENI. The DNA of the CDR3 is TGTGCCAGCCACAGGGGGTCTGGGGCCAACGTCCTGACTTTC. Translated: CASHRGSGANVLTF.

This clone was observed once. V gene TRBV5-8 combines with J gene TRBJ2-3; possible D gene TRBD2, 5 bases. Trimming took off 1 base at V and 8 bases at J, with 11 bases between the two ends. Germline assignment: CDR1 SGHTS and CDR2 YDEGEE. The CDR3 runs 13 residues. The CDR3 bases are TGTGCCAGCAGCTTGTCCGGGATCGGTACGCAGTATTTT. It translates to CASSLSGIGTQYF.

This chain joins TRBV10-2 and TRBJ2-4; 9 bases fit TRBD1. Per germline, CDR1 WSHSY and CDR2 SAAADI. The CDR3 is 15 residues long. V was pared by 3 bases and J by 2 bases, with 2 bases of the junction left unmatched. CDR3 nucleotide sequence: TGCGCCAGCAGTGAACAGGGGGCAACCAAAAACATTCAGTACTTC. Its translation is CASSEQGATKNIQYF.

The chain is built from TRBV2 and TRBJ1-2; tentatively, D is TRBD1 (6 bases). Trimming pared 6 bases from V and 4 bases from J, leaving 12 bases between. The germline V gene encodes CDR1 SNHLY and CDR2 FYNNEI. This CDR3 region has 13 residues. The CDR3 DNA reads TGTGCCAGCAGAGTACAGGGAGCCTATGGCTACACCTTC. Translation: CASRVQGAYGYTF.

Regarding this clone: The same CDR3 can be traced to other DNA sequences in this sample. The genes are TRBV5-1 and TRBJ2-3, with 8 bases fitting TRBD2. The germline V gene encodes CDR1 SGHRS and CDR2 YFSETQ. The trim removed 0 bases at V and 0 bases at J, leaving 3 bases unmatched. The CDR3 length is 16 residues. CDR3 sequence (DNA): TGCGCCAGCAGCTTGGGATCTAGCGGGAGCACAGATACGCAGTATTTT. Its protein is CASSLGSSGSTDTQYF.

The chain couples TRBV9 to TRBJ2-7; D assignment may be TRBD1 or TRBD2 (5 bases each). V dropped 3 bases and J dropped 7 bases, with 17 bases sitting between them. The germline V gene encodes CDR1 SGDLS and CDR2 YYNGEE. The CDR3 loop spans 14 amino acids. The CDR3 sequence is CASSAHYGEGEQYF. The CDR3 nucleotides read TGTGCCAGCAGCGCACACTACGGAGAGGGGGAGCAGTACTTC.

The chain is built from TRBV18 and TRBJ1-4, with 8 bases that match TRBD1. In germline, CDR1 is KGHSH, CDR2 LQKENI. This CDR3 has 15 amino acids. The trim removed 6 bases at V and 8 bases at J, leaving 11 bases unmatched. The CDR3 DNA reads as TGTGCCAGCTCCCCTCTCGGACAGGGTATGGAAAAACTGTTTTTT. It is translated as CASSPLGQGMEKLFF.